Listed here is a single T cell receptor (beta chain). Antigen: not known. The CDR3 has 19 amino acids. The germline V gene has CDR1 MNHEY and CDR2 SMNVEV (reference sequence). Trimming removed 4 bases at V and 3 bases at J, with 26 bases between. Amplification of TCR alpha and beta CDR3 regions from RNA used iRepertoire nested multiplex PCR. TCRdb re-called the multiplex PCR reads through MiXCR, storing one row per CDR3 protein. The sample has about 400,000 distinct CDR3 sequences; 41% are singletons. The data derive from a study of glioma-infiltrating T cells. Whole-study context: Samples included WHO grade II oligodendrogliomas or astrocytomas and initial-diagnosis grade IV glioblastomas.

Study-wide results and limits: A blood CDR3 motif signature was depleted in highly divergent patients.

This clonotype was obtained from a human donor with low-grade glioma or glioblastoma, undergoing nonglioma brain surgery, or in good health (not recorded which). The V and J genes are TRBV27 and TRBJ2-3; D is uncertain. The sequenced sample was glioma tissue, nonneoplastic brain tissue, or PBMCs (not recorded which). CDR3 sequence (DNA): TGTGCCAGCAGTTCTGTCCCTGATCGAATGGAGTTGGAGACAGATACGCAGTATTTT. Encoded protein: CASSSVPDRMELETDTQYF.